Below, 28 T cell receptor beta chains from the same sample are listed, as sequenced in a study of blood T cell repertoires in COVID-19. Repertoires were generated with immunoSEQ multiplex PCR, while TCRdb's copy carries only in-frame clones and drops some. This sample carries 200,000 to 250,000 clones, 70% to 90% of them seen once, and the ten largest clones take 1.2%. The sample comprised PBMCs or T cells enriched from blood (not recorded which). The receptors come from a young man who had recovered from COVID-19.

As for this clone: The junction does not match germline at one end; this may be a read error. This chain connects TRBV30 to TRBJ2-2; D may be TRBD1 or TRBD2 (5 bases each). The germline V gene encodes CDR1 GTSNPN and CDR2 SVGIG (reference sequence). The CDR3 has 13 amino acids. CDR3 protein: CARRTPNTGELFF. In DNA, the CDR3 is TGTGCCCGGAGGACACCGAACACCGGGGAGCTGTTTTTT.

In this sample, this clone turned up once. The chain employs TRBV3-1 (or the pseudogene TRBV3-2) and TRBJ1-1, with 9 bases fitting TRBD1. This CDR3 has 13 residues. The germline CDR1 and CDR2 sequences are LGHDT and YNNKEL (reference sequence). The junction had 6 bases not matched to a gene; V was cut back by 8 bases and J by 5 bases. CDR3 DNA sequence: TGTGCCAGCGACAGGGGGTTGGGGACTGAAGCTTTCTTT. It codes for CASDRGLGTEAFF.

V and J are TRBV7-2 and TRBJ2-1; 7 bases agree with TRBD2. The germline V gene has CDR1 SGHTA and CDR2 FQGNSA. This CDR3 has 15 residues. J lost 7 bases, V lost 1 base, and 7 bases had no gene match. The CDR3 region is CASSLGPGGLNEQFF. The CDR3 DNA follows: TGTGCCAGCAGCTTAGGACCGGGAGGACTAAATGAGCAGTTCTTC.

The V and J genes are TRBV28 and TRBJ2-1; 8 bases are a match to TRBD1. J gave up 4 bases and V 6 bases, and 8 bases lay outside the gene matches. The CDR3 is made up of 15 amino acids. Germline CDR1 MDHEN, CDR2 SYDVKM. CDR3 in DNA: TGTGCCAGCAGCCGACTCGGACAGGGTTACAATGAGCAGTTCTTC. Translation gives CASSRLGQGYNEQFF.

This clone has a single count. J is TRBJ2-7 and V is TRBV5-4; a possible D gene is TRBD1 (5 bases). CDR1 and CDR2 from the germline V gene are SGHNT and YYREEE (reference sequence). With 0 bases removed from V and 4 bases from J, the gap between germline ends came to 14 bases. The CDR3 has 15 amino acids. CDR3 nucleotide sequence: TGTGCCAGCAGCTTGGAGGGGCAGCGAGGTTACGAGCAGTACTTC. It translates to CASSLEGQRGYEQYF.

This clone was detected only a few times. The chain links TRBV9 to TRBJ2-2; 9 nucleotides line up with TRBD2. The CDR3 sequence is 14 residues long. Germline values: CDR1 SGDLS, CDR2 YYNGEE. J lost 9 bases, V lost 3 bases, and 6 bases had no gene match. The CDR3 spells CASSAGTSFRELFF. CDR3 coding DNA: TGTGCCAGCAGCGCCGGGACTAGCTTTAGGGAGCTGTTTTTT.

The sample holds one count of this clone. V and J are TRBV9 and TRBJ1-1; 8 bases fit TRBD1. Germline loops: CDR1 SGDLS, CDR2 YYNGEE. This CDR3 comprises 16 residues. The ends lost 3 bases at V and 3 bases at J; junction bases unmatched: 10. Here the CDR3 reads CASSAPIRGRDTEAFF. Written as DNA, the CDR3 is TGTGCCAGCAGCGCGCCGATCAGGGGGCGGGACACTGAAGCTTTCTTT.

This chain uses TRBV7-8 with TRBJ2-7; TRBD2 matches at 10 bases. The ends lost 4 bases at V and 6 bases at J; junction bases unmatched: 6. CDR1 is SGHVS and CDR2 is FQNEAQ in the germline V gene. The CDR3 has 14 residues. The CDR3 coding sequence is TGTGCCAGCAGCTCAAGCGGGAGGGATACCGAGCAGTACTTC. Translation gives CASSSSGRDTEQYF. The whole variable domain, remainder taken from reference TRBV7-8 and TRBJ2-7, is GAGVSQSPRYKVAKRGQDVALRCDPISGHVSLFWYQQALGQGPEFLTYFQNEAQLDKSGLPSDRFFAERPEGSVSTLKIQRTQQEDSAVYLCASSSSGRDTEQYFGPGTRLTVT.

The chain links TRBV7-6 to TRBJ2-5, with D uncertain. Germline CDR1 and CDR2: SGHVS and FNYEAQ. The CDR3 covers 14 residues. Trimming shortened V by 2 bases and J by 5 bases, and 12 bases separated the two germline ends. The CDR3: CASSLRTYGETQYF. CDR3 in DNA: TGTGCCAGCAGCTTAAGAACTTACGGTGAGACCCAGTACTTC.

The V and J genes are TRBV9 and TRBJ2-7, with 10 bases lining up with TRBD2. CDR1 is SGDLS and CDR2 is YYNGEE in the germline V gene. V lost 1 base and J lost 4; bases outside the gene matches: 2. The CDR3 spans 14 residues. The CDR3 protein is CASSVRAGGYEQYF. CDR3 sequence (DNA): TGTGCCAGCAGCGTAAGAGCGGGAGGGTACGAGCAGTACTTC.

This chain uses TRBV12-3 or TRBV12-4 with TRBJ1-1, with D perhaps matching TRBD1 (5 bases). Trimming left V 0 bases short and J 7 bases short, with 9 bases between. The CDR3 runs to 13 residues. CDR3 amino acids: CASSLALTGEAFF. For the CDR3, the DNA is TGTGCCAGCAGTTTAGCCCTAACAGGTGAAGCTTTCTTT.

The rearrangement joins TRBV7-2 to TRBJ2-4; 7 bases agree with TRBD2. The germline gives CDR1 SGHTA, CDR2 FQGNSA. J was trimmed by 8 bases and V by 5 bases; bases with no gene match: 12. This CDR3 contains 15 residues. Here the CDR3 DNA reads TGTGCCAGCAGCCTGGGGGGGGACCCAAGGTACATTCAGTACTTC. It translates to CASSLGGDPRYIQYF.

This chain uses TRBV7-9 with TRBJ1-6, with a possible D match to TRBD1 (6 bases). CDR3 length equals 19 residues. Looked up from germline, CDR1 is SEHNR and CDR2 is FQNEAQ (reference sequence). V was clipped by 0 bases and J by 10 bases, with 25 bases between them. The chain's CDR3 is CASSLALTGRGKGNSPLHF. The CDR3 DNA is TGTGCCAGCAGCTTAGCGCTAACCGGCAGGGGCAAGGGTAACTCACCCCTCCACTTT.

The chain links TRBV29-1 to TRBJ2-5; no firm D call. The CDR3 covers 12 residues. V was cut by 3 bases and J by 4 bases, with 9 bases left in between. Germline V lookup: CDR1 SQVTM, CDR2 ANQGSEA. The CDR3 is CSVDVSLETQYF. The DNA of the CDR3 is TGCAGCGTTGATGTGTCGTTAGAGACCCAGTACTTC. The variable domain in full, completed from reference TRBV29-1 and TRBJ2-5, reads SAVISQKPSRDICQRGTSLTIQCQVDSQVTMMFWYRQQPGQSLTLIATANQGSEATYESGFVIDKFPISRPNLTFSTLTVSNMSPEDSSIYLCSVDVSLETQYFGPGTRLLVL.

This chain connects TRBV18 to TRBJ1-1; D call uncertain. This CDR3 is 13 amino acids long. CDR1 is KGHSH and CDR2 is LQKENI in the germline V gene. Trimming stripped 2 bases from V and 8 bases from J, with 12 bases between. The CDR3 protein is CASSPGPKLEAFF. The CDR3 nucleotides are TGTGCCAGCTCACCAGGGCCGAAACTGGAAGCTTTCTTT.

This clone was observed a handful of times. This rearrangement joins TRBV19 to TRBJ1-5; D may be TRBD1 (5 bases). Germline CDR1 and CDR2: LNHDA and SQIVND (reference sequence). Trimming shortened V by 2 bases and J by 0 bases, and 11 bases separated the two germline ends. This CDR3 spans 16 amino acids. CDR3 sequence (DNA): TGTGCCAGTAGTATATCGGACATCTATAGCAATCAGCCCCAGCATTTT. Translating gives CASSISDIYSNQPQHF.

The rearrangement uses TRBV27 and TRBJ1-2, with D uncertain. The CDR3 is 13 residues long. Trimming pared 11 bases from V and 2 bases from J, leaving 15 bases between. The germline CDR1 and CDR2 sequences are MNHEY and SMNVEV (reference sequence). The CDR3 DNA is TGTGCCGCAGCCTTGCGGGAGAACTATGGCTACACCTTC. It encodes CAAALRENYGYTF.

The chain employs TRBV7-8 and TRBJ1-1; maybe TRBD1 (6 bases). Looked up from germline, CDR1 is SGHVS and CDR2 is FQNEAQ. The CDR3 consists of 15 residues. Trimming stripped 4 bases from V and 2 bases from J, with 14 bases between. In nucleotides, the CDR3 is TGTGCCAGCAGCTCTCCGTGGGGGGGCAACACTGAAGCTTTCTTT. Protein: CASSSPWGGNTEAFF.

This rearrangement joins TRBV30 to TRBJ1-5; D is uncertain. This CDR3 is 12 amino acids long. Germline lookup yields CDR1 GTSNPN and CDR2 SVGIG (reference sequence). The V and J ends lost 0 bases and 5 bases respectively, with 5 bases between them. This CDR3 is CAWSVHDQPQHF. The CDR3 DNA follows: TGTGCCTGGAGTGTACATGATCAGCCCCAGCATTTT.

The chain has TRBV6-5 and TRBJ1-5, with unresolved D. The CDR3 length is 14 residues. V was trimmed by 5 bases and J by 2 bases, leaving 10 bases between them. Germline V gene data show CDR1 as MNHEY and CDR2 as SVGAGI. CDR3 in amino acids: CASSLVLGNQPQHF. CDR3 DNA: TGTGCCAGCAGTCTAGTGTTGGGCAATCAGCCCCAGCATTTT.

This chain connects TRBV6-1 to TRBJ2-3; no clear D gene. Germline V gene lookup returns CDR1 MNHNS and CDR2 SASEGT. Trimming took off 3 bases at V and 6 bases at J, with 19 bases between the two ends. This CDR3 has 16 residues. CDR3 nucleotides: TGTGCCAGCAGTGAGCTGGAAAGTGGAGTTATGGATACGCAGTATTTT. Translated, it gives CASSELESGVMDTQYF.

The genes are TRBV11-2 and TRBJ2-7; 13 bases are a match to TRBD2. The trim removed 5 bases at V and 2 bases at J, leaving 6 bases unmatched. This CDR3 is 16 amino acids long. Germline values: CDR1 SGHAT, CDR2 FQNNGV. The CDR3 DNA sequence: TGTGCCAGCAGCCATGGGACTAGCGGGACTCCCTACGAGCAGTACTTC. This translates into CASSHGTSGTPYEQYF.

The chain links TRBV4-3 to TRBJ2-6; perhaps TRBD2 as D (5 bases). This CDR3 comprises 15 residues. V was clipped by 0 bases and J by 4 bases, with 7 bases between them. Germline V gene lookup returns CDR1 LGHNA and CDR2 YSLEER. CDR3 nucleotide sequence: TGCGCCAGCAGCCAAGACGGACTCGGGGCCAACGTCCTGACTTTC. Amino acids: CASSQDGLGANVLTF.

V usage is TRBV21-1 and J usage is TRBJ2-7; the D call of TRBD1 is as the table states it, not checked on the DNA. TRBV21-1 is tagged as a pseudogene. CDR3 size: 13 residues. The CDR3 is CASGRTVTYEQYF. DNA of the CDR3: TGTGCCAGCGGGCGGACAGTCACCTACGAGCAGTACTTC.

This chain links TRBV28 with TRBJ1-2; D remains ambiguous. CDR1 and CDR2 from the germline V gene are MDHEN and SYDVKM. With 6 bases removed from V and 5 bases from J, the gap between germline ends came to 10 bases. The CDR3 has 12 amino acids. The CDR3 sequence is CASRTLSYGYTF. In DNA, the CDR3 is TGTGCCAGCAGGACACTTAGTTATGGCTACACCTTC.

The gene calls are TRBV11-2 and TRBJ2-7; D possibly corresponds to TRBD2 (6 bases). Trimming cost V 4 bases and J 0 bases, with 13 bases left between them. Germline CDR1 reads SGHAT; CDR2 reads FQNNGV. This CDR3 region has 15 residues. This CDR3 is CASSSDSGTSYEQYF. The CDR3 DNA reads TGTGCCAGCAGCTCAGATAGCGGTACCTCCTACGAGCAGTACTTC.

The chain joins TRBV24-1 to TRBJ1-1; TRBD1 aligns across 7 bases. This CDR3 has 15 residues. The trim removed 5 bases at V and 3 bases at J, leaving 8 bases unmatched. Germline V gene lookup returns CDR1 KGHDR and CDR2 SFDVKD. CDR3 sequence: CATSASDRDDTEAFF. The CDR3 coding sequence is TGTGCCACCAGTGCCAGCGACAGGGACGACACTGAAGCTTTCTTT.

The V call is TRBV7-6, the J call TRBJ2-2; D is ambiguous. The V end was cut by 5 bases, the J end by 4 bases, with 11 bases between. The CDR3 consists of 14 residues. The germline CDR1 and CDR2 sequences are SGHVS and FNYEAQ. The CDR3, as DNA: TGTGCCAGCAGCCTTAACCTAGGCACCGGGGAGCTGTTTTTT. Translation: CASSLNLGTGELFF. The full variable domain, with the rest looked up from reference TRBV7-6 and TRBJ2-2, is GAGVSQSPRYKVTKRGQDVALRCDPISGHVSLYWYRQALGQGPEFLTYFNYEAQQDKSGLPNDRFSAERPEGSISTLTIQRTEQRDSAMYRCASSLNLGTGELFFGEGSRLTVL.